These 21 T cell receptor beta chains originate from one sample sequenced in a study of T cells in Graves' hyperthyroidism and ophthalmopathy (dated by TCRdb to between 2018 and 2021). The library was prepared using multiplex PCR. The run used an Illumina HiSeq 2000. TCR beta CDR3 regions were amplified from RNA transcripts. The first round of RT-PCR for the TCR CDR3 was performed with the HTBI primer set and the Qiagen OneStep RT-PCR kit. The public reads were reprocessed in TCRdb via fastp at Q25 and MiXCR, keeping in-frame beta chains. All rows with the same CDR3 protein become a single entry with the most common DNA and genes. The sample includes hundreds of thousands of distinct CDR3 sequences, with 14% observed a single time. The ten largest clones add up to 10% of the sample. Sequencing was done on a sample of blood. These receptors originate from a woman aged 18 to 35 with Graves' hyperthyroidism.

This clonotype was seen many times. The J gene is TRBJ2-7, the V gene TRBV4-3; maybe TRBD2 (5 bases). Trimming took off 4 bases at V and 0 bases at J, with 13 bases between the two ends. Germline V gene lookup returns CDR1 LGHNA and CDR2 YSLEER. This CDR3 is 15 amino acids long. The chain's CDR3 is CASSLRKRGSYEQYF. Here the CDR3 DNA reads TGCGCCAGCAGCCTACGAAAACGGGGCTCCTACGAGCAGTACTTC.

This clonotype was counted at least ten times. The V gene is TRBV7-2, the J gene TRBJ2-3; possibly TRBD2 for D (6 bases). The CDR3 is made up of 14 amino acids. The V gene lost 3 bases and the J gene lost 4 bases, with 11 bases spanning the gap. The germline V gene encodes CDR1 SGHTA and CDR2 FQGNSA. The CDR3 sequence is CASSFVTSPDTQYF. DNA of the CDR3: TGTGCCAGCAGCTTCGTAACTAGCCCAGATACGCAGTATTTT.

The V call is TRBV5-1, the J call TRBJ2-7, with D maybe TRBD2 (5 bases). Between the trimmed V and J ends, which lost 6 bases and 6 bases, there was a span of 19 bases. The V gene's germline CDR1 is SGHRS and CDR2 YFSETQ. CDR3 length equals 14 residues. The CDR3: CASTLSPEGGEQYF. CDR3 nucleotides: TGCGCCAGCACCCTGTCGCCAGAGGGCGGCGAGCAGTACTTC.

This clonotype was detected many times. The genes are TRBV20-1 and TRBJ1-3; maybe TRBD1 (5 bases). This CDR3 has 15 residues. Germline CDR1 DFQATT, CDR2 SNEGSKA (reference sequence). V dropped 6 bases and J dropped 0 bases, with 15 bases sitting between them. The CDR3 loop reads CSARRDAGSGNTIYF. In DNA form, the CDR3 reads TGCAGTGCCAGGAGGGACGCTGGCTCTGGAAACACCATATATTTT.

This clonotype has more than one count but fewer than ten. The chain couples TRBV27 to TRBJ2-7, with TRBD1 matching over 7 bases. The V segment lost 2 bases and the J segment 2 bases; nucleotides outside the gene matches: 6. The germline V gene has CDR1 MNHEY and CDR2 SMNVEV (reference sequence). The CDR3 sequence is 15 residues long. CDR3 amino acids: CASSLGTGDPYEQYF. As DNA, the CDR3 is TGTGCCAGCAGTTTAGGTACAGGGGACCCCTACGAGCAGTACTTC.

This clonotype was observed a handful of times. The chain couples TRBV4-3 to TRBJ2-4; a weak D match, TRBD2 (7 bases). V lost 4 bases and J lost 9, with 13 bases in between. The CDR3 totals 13 residues. Germline lookup yields CDR1 LGHNA and CDR2 YSLEER. The CDR3 nucleotides are TGCGCCAGCAGCCGCGAGGGGGAGGGCATTCAGTACTTC. It specifies CASSREGEGIQYF.

This clonotype was counted at least ten times. This rearrangement joins TRBV2 to TRBJ2-3, with unresolved D. The ends were cut back, 2 bases at V and 0 bases at J, with 9 bases in the middle. This CDR3 has 15 residues. CDR1 and CDR2 from the germline V gene are SNHLY and FYNNEI. The CDR3 region is CASSEWVRSTDTQYF. The CDR3 region has the DNA TGTGCCAGCAGTGAATGGGTACGGAGCACAGATACGCAGTATTTT.

This clonotype was detected many times. The V and J genes are TRBV11-2 and TRBJ2-7, with D perhaps matching TRBD2 (6 bases). CDR1 SGHAT and CDR2 FQNNGV come from the germline V gene. V shed 6 bases and J shed 2 bases, with 11 bases lying between them. The CDR3 runs 13 residues. The chain's CDR3 is CASRRLGTYEQYF. CDR3 DNA sequence: TGTGCCAGCAGAAGACTAGGGACCTACGAGCAGTACTTC.

This sequence joins TRBV6-2 or TRBV6-3 and TRBJ2-7; D uncertain. CDR3 size: 16 residues. Germline CDR1 MNHEY, CDR2 SVGEGT. The ends were cut back, 2 bases at V and 0 bases at J, with 14 bases in the middle. CDR3 amino acids: CASSYRAGKTSYEQYF. The DNA for the CDR3 is TGTGCCAGCAGTTACAGGGCAGGAAAAACCTCCTACGAGCAGTACTTC.

This chain uses TRBV14 with TRBJ1-2; no reliable D call. With 6 bases removed from V and 1 base from J, the gap between germline ends came to 9 bases. The CDR3 is 13 amino acids. The V gene's germline CDR1 is SGHDN and CDR2 FVKESK. CDR3: CASRLPVNYGYTF. In DNA form, the CDR3 reads TGTGCCAGCAGGCTCCCAGTTAACTATGGCTACACCTTC.

The chain recombines TRBV24-1 with TRBJ1-4, with a possible D match to TRBD1 (6 bases). This CDR3 contains 13 residues. Germline lookup yields CDR1 KGHDR and CDR2 SFDVKD. V was shortened by 4 bases and J by 8 bases, with 10 bases between the two germline ends. CDR3 bases: TGTGCCACCAGTGACTTCAGGGGAGAAAAACTGTTTTTT. It specifies CATSDFRGEKLFF.

This clonotype was picked up many times. The chain couples TRBV6-2 or TRBV6-3 to TRBJ1-6; 10 nucleotides agree with TRBD1. V shed 5 bases, J shed 7 bases, and the junction held 5 bases outside the gene matches. CDR1 and CDR2 (germline): MNHEY, SVGEGT. The CDR3 is 15 residues long. The CDR3 here is CASSGRGQGNSPLHF. DNA of the CDR3: TGTGCCAGCAGTGGAAGGGGACAGGGGAATTCACCCCTCCACTTT.

This clonotype came up once. The chain combines TRBV5-1 with TRBJ1-1, with TRBD1 as a possible D gene (6 bases). This CDR3 is built from 17 residues. The germline V and J ends were trimmed by 1 base and 0 bases, with 16 bases remaining between them. Germline V lookup: CDR1 SGHRS, CDR2 YFSETQ. This chain's CDR3 is CASSLPGGQTMNTEAFF. As DNA, the CDR3 is TGCGCCAGCAGCTTGCCTGGGGGGCAGACCATGAACACTGAAGCTTTCTTT.

This clonotype was recorded at least ten times. This sequence joins TRBV7-3 and TRBJ2-7; 7 nucleotides line up with TRBD1. The CDR3 spans 14 residues. With V trimmed by 0 bases and J by 6 bases, 5 bases remained unmatched. Germline CDR1 is SGHTA and CDR2 is FQGTGA. The chain's CDR3 is CASSLTGGASEQYF. The DNA for the CDR3 is TGTGCCAGCAGCTTAACAGGGGGCGCCTCCGAGCAGTACTTC.

The V call is TRBV20-1, the J call TRBJ2-2; D may correspond to TRBD1 or TRBD2 (7 bases each). This CDR3 comprises 14 residues. The V end was cut by 6 bases, the J end by 4 bases, with 15 bases between. Germline values: CDR1 DFQATT, CDR2 SNEGSKA (reference sequence). CDR3 protein: CSATQGGATGELFF. As DNA, the CDR3 is TGCAGTGCCACCCAGGGGGGGGCCACCGGGGAGCTGTTTTTT.

In its sample, this clonotype was seen many times. The chain has TRBV7-9 and TRBJ1-1; D ambiguous. Per germline, CDR1 SEHNR and CDR2 FQNEAQ (reference sequence). This CDR3 comprises 12 residues. V lost 0 bases to trimming and J lost 7 bases, with 6 bases between them. In DNA, the CDR3 is TGTGCCAGCAGCTTAGCGACAAATGAAGCTTTCTTT. Translation gives CASSLATNEAFF.

Many counts were recorded for this clonotype. The rearrangement links TRBV30 to TRBJ1-1; D not resolved. Germline CDR1 GTSNPN, CDR2 SVGIG (reference sequence). The ends were cut back, 4 bases at V and 2 bases at J, with 11 bases in the middle. The CDR3 extends over 13 amino acids. CDR3 DNA: TGTGCCTGGACGGGTCGGTTAAACACTGAAGCTTTCTTT. This sequence encodes CAWTGRLNTEAFF.

Ten or more counts support this clonotype. The chain couples TRBV2 to TRBJ2-1; TRBD1 might be the D (6 bases). V lost 9 bases and J lost 1, with 19 bases in between. Germline assignment: CDR1 SNHLY and CDR2 FYNNEI. CDR3 size: 16 residues. The CDR3 loop is CASLTRTGNSYNEQFF. CDR3 bases: TGTGCCAGTCTAACACGCACAGGGAATTCCTACAATGAGCAGTTCTTC.

This clonotype was recorded a few times. The chain is built from TRBV29-1 and TRBJ1-1; D is undetermined. The CDR3 is 12 amino acids. V gave up 6 bases and J gave up 1 base, with 9 bases separating them. Germline CDR1 is SQVTM and CDR2 is ANQGSEA. CDR3 sequence: CSVSTTNTEAFF. Written as DNA, the CDR3 is TGCAGCGTGTCGACAACGAACACTGAAGCTTTCTTT.

On this clonotype itself: The junction does not match germline at one end; this may be a read error. DNA of the CDR3: TGTGCCGGCAGTAAGGGGAACACTGAAGCTTTCTTT. Its translation is CAGSKGNTEAFF. The chain uses TRBV25-1 and TRBJ1-1; no firm D call. The germline CDR1 and CDR2 sequences are MGHDK and SYGVNS. The CDR3 extends over 12 amino acids.

The rearrangement uses TRBV27 and TRBJ1-1; 10 bases match TRBD1. J lost 10 bases, V lost 7 bases, and 9 bases had no gene match. CDR1 is MNHEY, CDR2 SMNVEV, per germline (reference sequence). This CDR3 is built from 13 residues. CDR3 sequence (DNA): TGTGCCAGCAAGGGGACAGGGGACGCCAGAGCTTTCTTT. It encodes CASKGTGDARAFF.